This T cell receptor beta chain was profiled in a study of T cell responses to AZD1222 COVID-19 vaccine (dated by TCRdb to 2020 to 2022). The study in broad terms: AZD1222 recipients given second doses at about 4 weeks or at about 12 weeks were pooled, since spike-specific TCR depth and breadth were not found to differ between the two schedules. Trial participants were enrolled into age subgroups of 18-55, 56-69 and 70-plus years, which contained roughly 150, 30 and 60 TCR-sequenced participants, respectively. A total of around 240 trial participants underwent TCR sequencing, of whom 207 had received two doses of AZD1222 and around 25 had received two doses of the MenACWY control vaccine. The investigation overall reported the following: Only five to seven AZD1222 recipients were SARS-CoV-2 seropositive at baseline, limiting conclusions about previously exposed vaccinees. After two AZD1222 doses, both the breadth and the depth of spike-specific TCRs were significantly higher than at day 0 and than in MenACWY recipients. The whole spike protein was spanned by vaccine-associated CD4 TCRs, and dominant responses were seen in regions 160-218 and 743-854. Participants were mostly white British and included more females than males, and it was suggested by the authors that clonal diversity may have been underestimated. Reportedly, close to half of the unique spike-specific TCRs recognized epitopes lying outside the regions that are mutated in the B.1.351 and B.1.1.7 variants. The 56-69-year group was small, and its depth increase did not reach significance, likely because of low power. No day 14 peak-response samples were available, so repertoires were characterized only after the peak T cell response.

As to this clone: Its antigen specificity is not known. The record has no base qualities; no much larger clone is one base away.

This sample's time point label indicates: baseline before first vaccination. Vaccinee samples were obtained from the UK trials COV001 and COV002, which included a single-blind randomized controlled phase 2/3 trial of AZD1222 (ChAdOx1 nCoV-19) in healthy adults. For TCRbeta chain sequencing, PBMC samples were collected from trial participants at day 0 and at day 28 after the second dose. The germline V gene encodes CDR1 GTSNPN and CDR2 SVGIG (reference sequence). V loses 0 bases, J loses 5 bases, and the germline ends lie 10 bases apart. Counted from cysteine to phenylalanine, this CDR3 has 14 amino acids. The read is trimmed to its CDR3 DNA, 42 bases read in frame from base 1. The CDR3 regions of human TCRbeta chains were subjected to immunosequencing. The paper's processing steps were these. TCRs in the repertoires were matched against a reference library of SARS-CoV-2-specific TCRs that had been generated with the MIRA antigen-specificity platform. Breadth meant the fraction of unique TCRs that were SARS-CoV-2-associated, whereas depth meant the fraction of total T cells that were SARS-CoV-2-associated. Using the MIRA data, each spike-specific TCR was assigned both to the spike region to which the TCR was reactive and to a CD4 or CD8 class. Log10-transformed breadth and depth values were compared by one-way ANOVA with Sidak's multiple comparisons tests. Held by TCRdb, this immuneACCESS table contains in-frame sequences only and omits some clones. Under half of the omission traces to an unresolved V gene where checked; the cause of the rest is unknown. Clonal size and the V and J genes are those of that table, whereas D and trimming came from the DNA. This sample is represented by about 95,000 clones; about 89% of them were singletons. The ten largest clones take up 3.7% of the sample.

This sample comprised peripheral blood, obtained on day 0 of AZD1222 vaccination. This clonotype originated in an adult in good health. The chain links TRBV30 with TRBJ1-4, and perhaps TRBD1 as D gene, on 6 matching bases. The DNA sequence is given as TGTGCCTGGAGTGTAGGAAGGGGGAATGAAAAACTGTTTTTT. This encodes CAWSVGRGNEKLFF.